This T cell receptor (beta chain) was found in a study of regulatory T cells in long-lasting Graves disease. Study-level results: Reduced TCR diversity was observed in persistent Graves' patients versus newly diagnosed patients.

This clonotype has a handful of counts. The antigen is unknown. The CDR3 is 14 residues long. Germline V CDR1 and CDR2: GTSNPN, SVGIG (reference sequence). The ends were cut back, 6 bases at V and 4 bases at J, with 16 bases in the middle. To make TCR beta libraries, researchers used iRepertoire HTBI primers and Arm-PCR of CDR3 regions. TCRdb itself ran the multiplex PCR reads through MiXCR, one entry per CDR3 protein. The sample consists of about 620,000 distinct CDR3 sequences, roughly 15% of them appearing once. As for time point: newly diagnosed GD, antithyroid drugs for less than 3 months. The TCR library was prepared using RNA isolated from PBMCs. These data also formed part of another study, on T cells in Graves' hyperthyroidism and ophthalmopathy. That source adds: A 13 V-J model separated ophthalmopathy from stable hyperthyroidism.

The sequencing here drew on peripheral blood mononuclear cells (PBMCs), taken at new diagnosis, from a patient treated with antithyroid drugs. This TCR was sampled from a woman in her 30s with Graves disease. This chain joins TRBV30 and TRBJ1-3; TRBD1 might be the D (5 bases). The CDR3: CACPLQGSGNTIYF. The DNA for the CDR3 is TGTGCCTGCCCCCTCCAGGGATCGGGAAACACCATATATTTT.